Below, one T cell receptor beta chain is given with its context. These data come from a study of type 1 regulatory T cells. Across the whole study: An in vitro protocol generated T-allo10, a Tr1-enriched, alloantigen-specific CD4 T cell product.

Via MiXCR, TCRdb re-called the reads, giving one row per CDR3 protein. This sample has some 100,000 distinct CDR3 sequences, with 25% to 40% found just once. Input material: CD4+ T cells, either the whole sample or a sorted fraction (not recorded which). The origin of this receptor is a human donor in good health.

The CDR3 DNA reads TGTGCCAGCAGCCGGGGGGGGGCCTCCTACAATGAGCAGTTCTTC. This encodes CASSRGGASYNEQFF. The V and J genes are TRBV9 and TRBJ2-1, with TRBD2 matching over 8 bases. Unmatched junction bases numbered 3, after V lost 4 bases and J lost 0 bases. The CDR3 is made up of 15 amino acids. Germline V CDR1 and CDR2: SGDLS, YYNGEE.